The rows below give T cell receptor beta chains drawn from one sample of a study of untreated major depressive disorder. The method was immunoSEQ multiplex PCR; TCRdb's version includes in-frame clones alone and lacks a portion of them. The sample consists of some 21,000 clones, around 87% of them appearing once. Sequenced material: CD4+ T cells from PBMCs. These receptors came from a woman aged 25 to 39 in good health. Both conserved end residues are part of each CDR3. A D gene is named only where the DNA matches it firmly. Not all rows give a size; the values are once, few, many and, for expanded clones, a class.

CDR3 length	J gene	V gene	D gene	clone size	CDR3 protein	CDR3 DNA
12	TRBJ1-2	TRBV9	.	few	CASSSSNYGYTF	TGTGCCAGCAGTAGCAGTAACTATGGCTACACCTTC
15	TRBJ2-4	TRBV19	TRBD2	.	CASSRTSGLWDIQYF	TGTGCCAGTAGTCGGACTAGCGGACTCTGGGACATTCAGTACTTC
13	TRBJ1-4	TRBV7-2	.	.	CASKLWGNEKLFF	TGTGCCAGCAAATTGTGGGGTAATGAAAAACTGTTTTTT
15	TRBJ1-1	TRBV25-1	TRBD1	.	CASSAQSLDRERAFF	TGTGCCAGCAGTGCACAATCCCTAGACAGGGAGCGAGCTTTCTTT
11	TRBJ1-1	TRBV6-1	.	.	CASSESVWAFF	TGTGCCAGCAGTGAGTCAGTTTGGGCTTTCTTT
13	TRBJ1-3	TRBV7-2	TRBD1	.	CASSADRQNTIYF	TGTGCCAGCAGCGCGGACAGGCAAAACACCATATATTTT
14	TRBJ1-1	TRBV6-5	.	.	CASSPDLWNTEAFF	TGTGCCAGCAGCCCGGACCTCTGGAACACTGAAGCTTTCTTT
16	TRBJ1-6	TRBV7-2	TRBD1	.	CASSPRPGQENSPLHF	TGTGCCAGCAGCCCTCGGCCGGGACAGGAAAATTCACCCCTCCACTTT
14	TRBJ2-3	TRBV7-3	.	.	CASSFGGFTDTQYF	TGTGCCAGCAGCTTTGGCGGATTCACAGATACGCAGTATTTT
15	TRBJ1-3	TRBV6-5	.	.	CASSYTVNSGNTIYF	TGTGCCAGCAGTTACACAGTGAACTCTGGAAACACCATATATTTT
15	TRBJ1-2	TRBV4-3	.	.	CASSQSVGVVYGYTF	TGCGCCAGCAGCCAATCTGTGGGGGTGGTCTATGGCTACACCTTC
14	TRBJ1-2	TRBV7-9	.	.	CASSSLSGAYGYTF	TGTGCCAGCAGCTCCCTATCAGGGGCGTATGGCTACACCTTC
12	TRBJ2-4	TRBV29-1	.	.	CSVVHRQNIQYF	TGCAGCGTTGTGCACAGACAAAACATTCAGTACTTC
14	TRBJ1-5	TRBV6-5	TRBD1	.	CASSPGTVNQPQHF	TGTGCCAGCAGCCCCGGGACAGTCAATCAGCCCCAGCATTTT
14	TRBJ2-5	TRBV14	.	.	CASSQGVRRETQYF	TGTGCCAGCAGCCAGGGGGTGAGGAGAGAGACCCAGTACTTC
16	TRBJ2-7	TRBV11-2	.	.	CASSIAPDSTTYEQYF	TGTGCCAGCAGCATAGCCCCCGACTCAACAACCTACGAGCAGTACTTC
13	TRBJ2-7	TRBV10-1	TRBD1	.	CASSGQGAREQYF	TGCGCCAGCAGTGGACAGGGGGCGCGGGAGCAGTACTTC
16	TRBJ2-3	TRBV5-1	TRBD2	once	CASSFRSGGGTDTQYF	TGCGCCAGCAGCTTCCGCAGCGGGGGGGGCACAGATACGCAGTATTTT
15	TRBJ1-1	TRBV10-3	TRBD1	.	CAISEYEQGTTEAFF	TGTGCCATCAGTGAGTATGAACAGGGGACCACTGAAGCTTTCTTT
13	TRBJ2-5	TRBV6-1	.	once	CASSEGQEKTQYF	TGTGCCAGCAGTGAAGGCCAGGAAAAGACCCAGTACTTC
15	TRBJ2-5	TRBV6-6	TRBD2	few	CASSLGTSGEETQYF	TGTGCCAGCAGTCTGGGGACTAGCGGGGAAGAGACCCAGTACTTC
14	TRBJ1-2	TRBV5-6	.	.	CASSPRTRGYGYTF	TGTGCCAGCAGCCCCAGGACTAGGGGGTATGGCTACACCTTC
15	TRBJ2-1	TRBV5-1	.	few	CASHTTGTPYNEQFF	TGCGCCAGTCACACTACCGGGACACCCTACAATGAGCAGTTCTTC
13	TRBJ2-3	TRBV7-9	.	.	CASSLPGWNTQYF	TGTGCCAGCAGCTTACCAGGGTGGAATACGCAGTATTTT
14	TRBJ1-6	TRBV28	TRBD1	.	CASSSGQGSSPLHF	TGTGCCAGCAGTTCCGGACAGGGGAGCTCACCCCTCCACTTT
15	TRBJ1-1	TRBV6-1	.	.	CASSLSGQVNTEAFF	TGTGCCAGCAGTTTGTCCGGACAAGTGAACACTGAAGCTTTCTTT
14	TRBJ2-3	TRBV6-4	.	.	CASSSDPSTDTQYF	TGTGCCAGCAGCAGCGACCCTAGCACAGATACGCAGTATTTT
16	TRBJ1-6	TRBV18	.	.	CASSPNLHNNNSPLHF	TGTGCCAGCTCACCAAATCTTCACAATAATAATTCACCCCTCCACTTT
14	TRBJ1-2	TRBV6-5	.	.	CASSYSVGVYGYTF	TGTGCCAGCAGTTACTCAGTAGGGGTCTATGGCTACACCTTC
12	TRBJ2-2	TRBV6-4	.	.	CASGQNTGELFF	TGTGCCAGCGGTCAGAACACCGGGGAGCTGTTTTTT
17	TRBJ2-2	TRBV14	.	.	CASSLRRGRGSTGELFF	TGTGCCAGCAGCCTAAGACGGGGCCGAGGGTCTACCGGGGAGCTGTTTTTT
15	TRBJ2-2	TRBV7-6	.	once	CASSLAGTNTGELFF	TGTGCCAGCAGCTTAGCGGGGACGAACACCGGGGAGCTGTTTTTT
14	TRBJ1-1	TRBV18	.	.	CASSPGARDTEAFF	TGTGCCAGCTCACCAGGAGCTAGGGACACTGAAGCTTTCTTT
15	TRBJ2-3	TRBV19	TRBD2	few	CASTPSGVFSDTQYF	TGTGCCAGTACTCCTAGCGGGGTGTTCTCAGATACGCAGTATTTT
14	TRBJ2-5	TRBV7-2	TRBD1	.	CASSFGQGIETQYF	TGTGCCAGCAGCTTTGGACAGGGTATAGAGACCCAGTACTTC
18	TRBJ2-7	TRBV21-1	.	.	CASSKRRLRDRFFCEQYF	TGTGCCAGCAGCAAAAGGCGGCTCCGGGACAGGTTCTTCTGCGAGCAGTACTTC
18	TRBJ2-3	TRBV7-9	.	.	CASSLGGRAWQTTDTQYF	TGTGCCAGCAGCTTAGGAGGCAGGGCCTGGCAAACCACAGATACGCAGTATTTT
16	TRBJ2-5	TRBV27	TRBD1	.	CATPTNSDREKETQYF	TGTGCCACCCCAACAAATTCGGACAGGGAGAAAGAGACCCAGTACTTC
13	TRBJ1-5	TRBV10-3	.	.	CAISDGGNQPQHF	TGTGCCATCAGTGACGGTGGCAATCAGCCCCAGCATTTT
13	TRBJ1-6	TRBV30	.	few	CAWMGTGSSPLHF	TGTGCCTGGATGGGTACAGGGAGTTCACCCCTCCACTTT
15	TRBJ1-1	TRBV19	.	.	CASSIGAVGNTEAFF	TGTGCCAGTAGTATCGGGGCTGTGGGGAACACTGAAGCTTTCTTT
16	TRBJ2-3	TRBV9	TRBD2	.	CASSLGLAGVTDTQYF	TGTGCCAGCAGCCTGGGACTAGCGGGGGTCACAGATACGCAGTATTTT